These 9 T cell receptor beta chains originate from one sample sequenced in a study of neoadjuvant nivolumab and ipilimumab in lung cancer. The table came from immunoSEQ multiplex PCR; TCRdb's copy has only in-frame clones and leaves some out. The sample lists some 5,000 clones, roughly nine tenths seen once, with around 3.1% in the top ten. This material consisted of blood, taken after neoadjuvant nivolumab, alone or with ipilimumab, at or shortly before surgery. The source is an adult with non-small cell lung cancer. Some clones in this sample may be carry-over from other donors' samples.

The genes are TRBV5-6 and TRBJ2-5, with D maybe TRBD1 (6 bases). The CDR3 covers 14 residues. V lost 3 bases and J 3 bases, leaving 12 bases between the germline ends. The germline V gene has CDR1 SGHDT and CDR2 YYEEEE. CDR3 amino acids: CASSSLGAKETQYF. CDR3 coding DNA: TGTGCCAGCAGCTCCCTGGGGGCCAAAGAGACCCAGTACTTC.

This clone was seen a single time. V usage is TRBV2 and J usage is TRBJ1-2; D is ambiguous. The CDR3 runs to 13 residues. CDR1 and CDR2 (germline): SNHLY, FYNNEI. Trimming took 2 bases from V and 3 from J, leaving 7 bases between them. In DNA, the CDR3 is TGTGCCAGCAGTGAAAACAGCTACTATGGCTACACCTTC. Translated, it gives CASSENSYYGYTF.

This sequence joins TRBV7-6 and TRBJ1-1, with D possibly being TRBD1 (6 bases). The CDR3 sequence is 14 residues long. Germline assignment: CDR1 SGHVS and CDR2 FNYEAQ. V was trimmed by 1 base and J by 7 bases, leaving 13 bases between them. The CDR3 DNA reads TGTGCCAGCAGCTTAGTGACAGGCGGGATTGAAGCTTTCTTT. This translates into CASSLVTGGIEAFF.

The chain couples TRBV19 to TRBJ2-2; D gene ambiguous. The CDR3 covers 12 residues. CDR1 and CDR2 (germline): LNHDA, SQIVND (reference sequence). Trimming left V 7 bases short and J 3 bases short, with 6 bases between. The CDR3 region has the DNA TGTGCCAGTAAGGTCCACACCGGGGAGCTGTTTTTT. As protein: CASKVHTGELFF.

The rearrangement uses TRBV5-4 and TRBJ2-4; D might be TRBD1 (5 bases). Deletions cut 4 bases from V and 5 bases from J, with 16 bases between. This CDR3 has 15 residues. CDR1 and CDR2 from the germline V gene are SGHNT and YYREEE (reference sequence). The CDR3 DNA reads TGTGCCAGCAGCCGCAGGGATGTGAAGGAAAACATTCAGTACTTC. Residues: CASSRRDVKENIQYF.

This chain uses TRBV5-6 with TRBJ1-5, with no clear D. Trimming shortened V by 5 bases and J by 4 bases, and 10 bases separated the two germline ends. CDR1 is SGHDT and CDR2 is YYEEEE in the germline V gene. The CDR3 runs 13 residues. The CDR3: CASSWEGNQPQHF. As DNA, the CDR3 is TGTGCCAGCAGTTGGGAGGGTAATCAGCCCCAGCATTTT. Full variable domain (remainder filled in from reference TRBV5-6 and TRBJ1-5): DAGVTQSPTHLIKTRGQQVTLRCSPKSGHDTVSWYQQALGQGPQFIFQYYEEEERQRGNFPDRFSGHQFPNYSSELNVNALLLGDSALYLCASSWEGNQPQHFGDGTRLSIL.

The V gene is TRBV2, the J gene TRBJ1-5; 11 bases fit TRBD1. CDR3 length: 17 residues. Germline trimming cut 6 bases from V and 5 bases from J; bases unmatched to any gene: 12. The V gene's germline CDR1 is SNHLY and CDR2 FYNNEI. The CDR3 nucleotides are TGTGCCAGCAGAGGACTCCCGGGACAGGGGGTGGATCAGCCCCAGCATTTT. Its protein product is CASRGLPGQGVDQPQHF.

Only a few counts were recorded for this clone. The CDR3 region is CASSLVAGGLYEQYF. The CDR3 nucleotides read TGTGCCAGCAGCTTAGTGGCAGGGGGCTTATACGAGCAGTACTTC. The chain recombines TRBV7-2 with TRBJ2-7; 8 nucleotides agree with TRBD1. The CDR3 is 15 residues long. CDR1 and CDR2 from the germline V gene are SGHTA and FQGNSA. V gave up 1 base and J gave up 4 bases; unmatched junction bases: 6.

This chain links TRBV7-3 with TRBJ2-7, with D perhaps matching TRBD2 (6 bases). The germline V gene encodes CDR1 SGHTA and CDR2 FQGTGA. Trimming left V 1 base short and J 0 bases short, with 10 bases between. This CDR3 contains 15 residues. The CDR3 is CASSLSRGSSYEQYF. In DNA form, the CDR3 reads TGTGCCAGCAGCTTAAGTCGGGGGTCCTCCTACGAGCAGTACTTC.